A single sample gave rise to the 15 T cell receptor beta chains below, sequenced in a study of blood T cell repertoires in COVID-19. Generated by immunoSEQ multiplex PCR, the TCRdb table keeps only in-frame clones and is missing some. The data contain some 100,000 clones, approximately 90% of them singletons. Sample: peripheral blood. The source is a human donor with active COVID-19. The donor label of this sample is uncertain.

The gene calls are TRBV19 and TRBJ1-1; TRBD1 matches 10 bases. Trimming took 5 bases from V and 5 from J; bases not matched to a gene: 11. Germline V gives CDR1 LNHDA, CDR2 SQIVND (reference sequence). The CDR3 length is 16 residues. CDR3 DNA: TGTGCCAGTAGTTTGCCGGGACAGGGGTCTAGGACTGAAGCTTTCTTT. Translation gives CASSLPGQGSRTEAFF.

The chain couples TRBV2 to TRBJ2-7, with D tentatively TRBD1 (6 bases). Germline CDR1 is SNHLY and CDR2 is FYNNEI. The CDR3 contains 18 residues. With 7 bases removed from V and 1 base from J, the gap between germline ends came to 26 bases. In DNA form, the CDR3 reads TGTGCCAGCATGTCTCCAGCCTCAGGGGATATGCAATCCTACGAGCAGTACTTC. Translating gives CASMSPASGDMQSYEQYF.

The gene calls are TRBV6-5 and TRBJ2-5; D might be TRBD2 (5 bases). V shed 5 bases and J shed 1 base, with 5 bases lying between them. CDR1 MNHEY and CDR2 SVGAGI come from the germline V gene. The CDR3 extends over 12 amino acids. CDR3 sequence: CASSRGQETQYF. CDR3 bases: TGTGCCAGCAGTCGGGGCCAAGAGACCCAGTACTTC.

The rearrangement links TRBV19 to TRBJ1-1; 8 nucleotides agree with TRBD1. V dropped 7 bases and J dropped 4; count of bases not matched to a gene: 11. The germline gives CDR1 LNHDA, CDR2 SQIVND (reference sequence). The CDR3 is made up of 15 amino acids. CDR3 sequence reads: CASIAGQGGFTEAFF. The CDR3 DNA is TGTGCCAGTATCGCCGGACAGGGCGGTTTCACTGAAGCTTTCTTT.

The rearrangement uses TRBV4-2 and TRBJ2-7, with 9 bases lining up with TRBD1. Germline V lookup: CDR1 LGHNA, CDR2 YNFKEQ. Losses at the gene ends were 0 bases for V and 3 bases for J; bases not matched to a gene: 3. The CDR3 has 15 amino acids. The CDR3 coding sequence is TGTGCCAGCAGCCAAGAACAGGGGGCGGACTACGAGCAGTACTTC. It specifies CASSQEQGADYEQYF.

This rearrangement joins TRBV5-8 to TRBJ1-4; 9 nucleotides line up with TRBD1. This CDR3 is 14 amino acids long. V trimming: 4 bases; J trimming: 7 bases; junction bases outside the gene matches: 5. CDR1 SGHTS and CDR2 YDEGEE come from the germline V gene. The CDR3 DNA is TGTGCCAGCAGCCCGGGACAGGGAGGTGAAAAACTGTTTTTT. Protein: CASSPGQGGEKLFF.

The chain carries TRBV29-1 and TRBJ2-1, with a possible D match to TRBD2 (6 bases). The CDR3 extends over 13 amino acids. CDR1 SQVTM and CDR2 ANQGSEA come from the germline V gene. Here the CDR3 DNA reads TGCAGTGCCGGGGGTAGCTCCTACAATGAGCAGTTCTTC. It is translated as CSAGGSSYNEQFF.

This chain joins TRBV18 and TRBJ2-2; 7 bases line up with TRBD2. This CDR3 has 18 amino acids. After removal of 1 base from V and 2 bases from J, the junction contained 10 bases not matched to a gene. Germline V gene sequence: CDR1 KGHSH, CDR2 LQKENI. The CDR3 coding sequence is TGTGCCAGCTCACCACTGCCCAGCGGGGCGCTAAACACCGGGGAGCTGTTTTTT. Amino acid sequence: CASSPLPSGALNTGELFF.

The V gene is TRBV5-1, the J gene TRBJ2-1, with D perhaps matching TRBD1 (6 bases). The germline V gene has CDR1 SGHRS and CDR2 YFSETQ. The V end was cut by 5 bases, the J end by 6 bases, with 15 bases between. This CDR3 spans 14 amino acids. The CDR3 DNA sequence: TGCGCCAGCAGACGGGCTGAGGACAGCAATGAGCAGTTCTTC. Its translation is CASRRAEDSNEQFF.

For this clone: Its ends do not fully match the called genes, so a read error is possible. This chain joins TRBV7-7 and TRBJ2-1, with 9 bases identical to TRBD1. The CDR3 runs 14 residues. The germline V gene has CDR1 SSHAT and CDR2 FNYEAQ (reference sequence). CDR3 in DNA: TGTGCTAGCAGTTCCGGGACAGGGCCTAATGAGCAGTTCTTC. The encoded protein is CASSSGTGPNEQFF.

This clone has more than one count but fewer than ten. V is TRBV6-1 and J is TRBJ2-7, with 9 bases that match TRBD2. Germline V gene lookup returns CDR1 MNHNS and CDR2 SASEGT. V was pared by 0 bases and J by 0 bases, with 0 bases of the junction left unmatched. This CDR3 region has 15 residues. The CDR3 DNA follows: TGTGCCAGCAGTGAAGCTAGCGGGAGCTCCTACGAGCAGTACTTC. Encoded protein: CASSEASGSSYEQYF.

This chain links TRBV18 with TRBJ1-6, with 9 bases identical to TRBD1. The germline V gene has CDR1 KGHSH and CDR2 LQKENI. The V and J ends lost 5 bases and 8 bases, in that order; junction bases with no gene match: 4. CDR3 size: 14 residues. CDR3 sequence: CASSMDRGDSPLHF. In DNA form, the CDR3 reads TGTGCCAGCTCAATGGACAGGGGAGATTCACCCCTCCACTTT.

The V and J genes are TRBV9 and TRBJ2-2; D uncertain. The germline CDR1 and CDR2 sequences are SGDLS and YYNGEE. Trimming removed 4 bases at V and 6 bases at J, with 13 bases between. The CDR3 contains 14 residues. The CDR3 sequence is CASSRTPFPGELFF. The CDR3 region has the DNA TGTGCCAGCAGCCGCACTCCCTTTCCCGGGGAGCTGTTTTTT.

The CDR3 nucleotides are TGTGCCAGCAGCTTACGGCGGGGGTTAGGGTACGAGCAGTACTTC. Its protein product is CASSLRRGLGYEQYF. The chain combines TRBV7-8 with TRBJ2-7; TRBD2 aligns across 7 bases. Germline CDR1 SGHVS, CDR2 FQNEAQ. V lost 2 bases and J lost 4; bases outside the gene matches: 8. This CDR3 contains 15 residues.

The chain is built from TRBV10-3 and TRBJ2-3; TRBD2 aligns across 8 bases. CDR1 and CDR2 (germline): ENHRY, SYGVKD. There are 16 residues in the CDR3. The ends lost 2 bases at V and 1 base at J; junction bases unmatched: 5. DNA for the CDR3: TGTGCCATCAGTGAGGAGGGACTAGTCGGCACAGATACGCAGTATTTT. Its protein product is CAISEEGLVGTDTQYF.